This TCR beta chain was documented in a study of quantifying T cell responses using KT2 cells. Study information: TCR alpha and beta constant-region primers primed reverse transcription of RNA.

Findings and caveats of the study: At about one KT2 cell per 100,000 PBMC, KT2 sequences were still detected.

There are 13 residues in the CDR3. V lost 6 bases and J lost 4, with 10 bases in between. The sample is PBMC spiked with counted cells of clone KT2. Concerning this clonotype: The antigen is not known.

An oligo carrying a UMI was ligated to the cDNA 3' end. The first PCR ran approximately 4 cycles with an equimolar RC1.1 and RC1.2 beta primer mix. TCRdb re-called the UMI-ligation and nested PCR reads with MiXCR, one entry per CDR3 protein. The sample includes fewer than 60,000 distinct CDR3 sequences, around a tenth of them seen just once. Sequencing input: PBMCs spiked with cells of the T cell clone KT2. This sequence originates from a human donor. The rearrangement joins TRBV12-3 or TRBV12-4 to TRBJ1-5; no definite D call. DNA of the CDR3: TGTGCCAGCAGGGTGGGAGATAATCAGCCCCAGCATTTT. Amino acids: CASRVGDNQPQHF.